This T cell receptor beta chain originates from a study of T-cell memory formation after mild COVID-19. Constant-segment primers and 5'RACE yielded cDNA libraries for TCR alpha and TCR beta, each carrying sample barcodes and UMIs. One entry per CDR3 protein results from TCRdb running MiXCR on the 5' RACE reads. Of roughly 150,000 distinct CDR3 sequences listed, 11% to 15% were seen once; the top ten hold less than 30%. General study results and limits: Cross-reactive memory seemingly joined, as some responding clones were found in pre-infection memory. Contracting clones localized mainly to CM and EM when CD4+ and mainly to EMRA when CD8+. In second-wave clones peaking day 37, SARS-CoV-2 specificity remained unconfirmed.

Worth noting for this clonotype: Its antigen remains unknown.

Germline CDR1 and CDR2: LGHNA and YSLEER. This CDR3 region has 16 residues. Trimming shortened V by 4 bases and J by 0 bases, and 12 bases separated the two germline ends. The receptor's source is an adult woman who had mild COVID-19 (a few samples of this study predate the infection). Cell type and time point are not known. The J gene is TRBJ1-4, the V gene TRBV4-3, with a possible D match to TRBD1 (5 bases). Sequenced: PBMCs or a T cell subset sorted from them (not recorded which). CDR3 protein: CASSPTGGATNEKLFF. The CDR3 coding sequence is TGCGCCAGCAGCCCCACGGGGGGGGCAACTAATGAAAAACTGTTTTTT.